A single sample is the source of the 20 T cell receptor beta chains below, sequenced in a study of blood T cells in healthy people across ages. A second PCR of roughly 6 to 12 cycles used a sample-barcoded 5' primer and a J-beta primer mix. From the 5' RACE reads, TCRdb called clonotypes with MiXCR, one entry per CDR3 protein. Of 550,000 to 600,000 distinct CDR3 sequences in the sample, 40% to 55% were seen once. Sequences were obtained from blood. These receptor sequences come from an older man in good health.

This clonotype has a handful of counts. CDR3 sequence (DNA): TGTGCCAGCAGCTTAGCGCTAACCCCCTATGGCTACACCTTC. Its protein is CASSLALTPYGYTF. This sequence joins TRBV7-2 and TRBJ1-2; D is unclear. The CDR3 is 14 amino acids. Trimming took 0 bases from V and 4 from J, leaving 9 bases between them. Germline values: CDR1 SGHTA, CDR2 FQGNSA.

Only a few counts were recorded for this clonotype. V usage is TRBV4-2 and J usage is TRBJ2-3, with D perhaps matching TRBD2 (6 bases). Germline lookup yields CDR1 LGHNA and CDR2 YNFKEQ. Trimming removed 3 bases at V and 0 bases at J, with 10 bases between. There are 15 residues in the CDR3. The CDR3 bases are TGTGCCAGCAGCCAGCTAAGCGGGAGCACAGATACGCAGTATTTT. Translated: CASSQLSGSTDTQYF.

This clonotype has more than one count but fewer than ten. This chain connects TRBV29-1 to TRBJ2-4; no firm D call. The DNA matches TRBJ2-7 better at its end, which makes the J call doubtful. Germline lookup yields CDR1 SQVTM and CDR2 ANQGSEA. The CDR3 consists of 12 residues. The CDR3 sequence is CSVAISRYEQYF. For the CDR3, the DNA is TGCAGCGTTGCAATCAGCCGGTACGAGCAGTACTTC.

The chain employs TRBV28 and TRBJ2-4; 10 nucleotides match TRBD1. There are 15 residues in the CDR3. The germline gives CDR1 MDHEN, CDR2 SYDVKM. The ends lost 5 bases at V and 8 bases at J; junction bases unmatched: 9. DNA of the CDR3: TGTGCCAGCAGTCCGCCGGGACAGGGGTTTTACATTCAGTACTTC. Residues: CASSPPGQGFYIQYF.

There are a few counts of this clonotype. The genes are TRBV5-6 and TRBJ2-3; D may correspond to TRBD1 or TRBD2 (5 bases each). In germline, CDR1 is SGHDT, CDR2 YYEEEE. Deletions cut 3 bases from V and 6 bases from J, with 17 bases between. The CDR3 is 15 amino acids. CDR3 nucleotides: TGTGCCAGCAGCTCGGGACGGCCTAGGGCGGATACGCAGTATTTT. This translates into CASSSGRPRADTQYF. The full variable domain, its missing parts supplied by reference TRBV5-6 and TRBJ2-3, is DAGVTQSPTHLIKTRGQQVTLRCSPKSGHDTVSWYQQALGQGPQFIFQYYEEEERQRGNFPDRFSGHQFPNYSSELNVNALLLGDSALYLCASSSGRPRADTQYFGPGTRLTVL.

The chain carries TRBV7-2 and TRBJ1-6; D might be TRBD1 (6 bases). Germline CDR1 and CDR2: SGHTA and FQGNSA. The CDR3 runs to 15 residues. V shed 6 bases and J shed 8 bases, with 17 bases lying between them. CDR3 loop: CASRLRGVEDSPLHF. For the CDR3, the DNA is TGTGCCAGCAGATTGAGGGGGGTTGAGGATTCACCCCTCCACTTT.

The chain has TRBV2 and TRBJ2-2, with D maybe TRBD2 (6 bases). Germline loops: CDR1 SNHLY, CDR2 FYNNEI. The CDR3 covers 13 residues. Deletions cut 7 bases from V and 6 bases from J, with 12 bases between. This chain's CDR3 is CASTGDHAGELFF. CDR3 coding DNA: TGTGCCAGCACGGGAGATCACGCCGGGGAGCTGTTTTTT. Looking up the rest from reference TRBV2 and TRBJ2-2 gives the full variable domain: EPEVTQTPSHQVTQMGQEVILRCVPISNHLYFYWYRQILGQKVEFLVSFYNNEISEKSEIFDDQFSVERPDGSNFTLKIRSTKLEDSAMYFCASTGDHAGELFFGEGSRLTVL.

This chain connects TRBV4-2 to TRBJ1-5; maybe TRBD2 (6 bases). The J call may be faulty, since TRBJ2-3 better matches the DNA end. There are 16 residues in the CDR3. Germline lookup yields CDR1 LGHNA and CDR2 YNFKEQ. The CDR3 loop reads CASSQEVWGSGQPQYF. CDR3 nucleotides: TGTGCCAGCAGCCAAGAGGTATGGGGTAGCGGCCAGCCCCAGTATTTT.

The chain uses TRBV6-6 and TRBJ1-5; 9 nucleotides match TRBD1. Germline CDR1 and CDR2: MNHNY and SVGAGI (reference sequence). This CDR3 has 16 amino acids. With 4 bases clipped from V and 4 bases from J, the junction kept 8 bases outside the gene matches. In DNA, the CDR3 is TGTGCCAGCAGTTCGCCCAGCGGACAGGGGAATCAGCCCCAGCATTTT. This gives the protein CASSSPSGQGNQPQHF.

The V and J genes are TRBV6-1 and TRBJ1-6; D possibly corresponds to TRBD1 (5 bases). Trimming removed 6 bases at V and 10 bases at J, with 22 bases between. CDR3 length: 16 residues. From germline, CDR1 is MNHNS and CDR2 SASEGT. In DNA, the CDR3 is TGTGCCAGCAGCACCTCTTCGGGACCTAGTAGATCACCCCTCCACTTT. Translating gives CASSTSSGPSRSPLHF.

The chain carries TRBV28 and TRBJ1-2; D uncertain. Germline V gives CDR1 MDHEN, CDR2 SYDVKM. Trimming stripped 6 bases from V and 3 bases from J, with 11 bases between. The CDR3 sequence is 13 residues long. In DNA, the CDR3 is TGTGCCAGCAGAATCTCCGGGTACTATGGCTACACCTTC. Its translation: CASRISGYYGYTF.

The chain links TRBV5-1 to TRBJ2-5; 13 bases map to TRBD2. The CDR3 runs to 21 residues. V lost 2 bases and J lost 11; bases outside the gene matches: 27. The germline V gene has CDR1 SGHRS and CDR2 YFSETQ. The CDR3 protein is CASSFKDRVPGLAGPKYEQYF. In DNA, the CDR3 is TGCGCCAGCAGCTTCAAGGACAGGGTTCCGGGACTAGCGGGGCCCAAGTATGAGCAGTACTTC.

This sequence joins TRBV6-4 and TRBJ1-4; D unclear. V lost 0 bases, J lost 0 bases, and 8 bases lay in between. CDR3 length: 16 amino acids. Germline-derived CDR1 and CDR2 are MRHNA and SNTAGT. The CDR3 spells CASSDSGPTTNEKLFF. CDR3 in DNA: TGTGCCAGCAGTGACTCAGGGCCCACAACTAATGAAAAACTGTTTTTT.

V gene TRBV20-1 combines with J gene TRBJ2-5; 9 nucleotides match TRBD2. Germline values: CDR1 DFQATT, CDR2 SNEGSKA (reference sequence). The CDR3 runs 11 residues. The junction had 6 bases not matched to a gene; V was cut back by 5 bases and J by 11 bases. DNA of the CDR3: TGCAGTGCTCCACGCACTAGCGGGCAGTACTTC. It encodes CSAPRTSGQYF.

This chain connects TRBV5-1 to TRBJ2-6, with D perhaps assigned TRBD1 or TRBD2 (5 bases each). The CDR3 extends over 16 amino acids. V shed 4 bases and J shed 0 bases, with 11 bases lying between them. The germline gives CDR1 SGHRS, CDR2 YFSETQ. This CDR3 is CASSKGRSSGANVLTF. The CDR3 DNA is TGCGCCAGCAGCAAGGGACGGAGCTCTGGGGCCAACGTCCTGACTTTC.

This clonotype was seen more than once but under ten times. The CDR3 is CASSPPSGIFYEQYF. In nucleotides, the CDR3 is TGTGCCAGCAGCCCCCCTAGCGGGATTTTCTACGAGCAGTACTTC. This chain joins TRBV7-2 and TRBJ2-7; TRBD2 agrees at 9 bases. This CDR3 has 15 amino acids. Germline assignment: CDR1 SGHTA and CDR2 FQGNSA. The J segment lost 3 bases and the V segment lost 5 bases, leaving 8 bases of the junction unmatched.

The chain uses TRBV29-1 and TRBJ1-5; TRBD1 matches 10 bases. V gave up 6 bases and J gave up 4 bases; unmatched junction bases: 12. CDR3 length: 16 residues. In germline, CDR1 is SQVTM, CDR2 ANQGSEA. This CDR3 reads CSVAETGGAGNQPQHF. The CDR3, as DNA: TGCAGCGTCGCTGAGACAGGGGGCGCGGGTAATCAGCCCCAGCATTTT.

There are many counts of this clonotype. V and J are TRBV6-5 and TRBJ2-7, with D tentatively TRBD1 or TRBD2 (5 bases each). The CDR3 contains 13 residues. Trimming stripped 6 bases from V and 6 bases from J, with 15 bases between. Looked up from germline, CDR1 is MNHEY and CDR2 is SVGAGI. This CDR3 reads CASRDPSGPEQYF. As DNA, the CDR3 is TGTGCCAGCAGGGACCCCTCGGGGCCCGAGCAGTACTTC.

Remarks on this clonotype: One base away lies a much larger clone, so this may be a sequencing read error. The rearrangement links TRBV6-6 to TRBJ1-5; D not resolved. Trimming pared 2 bases from V and 6 bases from J, leaving 8 bases between. Per the germline V gene, CDR1 is MNHNY and CDR2 is SVGAGI (reference sequence). There are 13 residues in the CDR3. CDR3 sequence: CASSYPRAQPQHF. The CDR3 bases are TGTGCCAGCAGTTACCCGAGAGCTCAGCCCCAGCATTTT.

The chain joins TRBV21-1 to TRBJ1-6. TRBV21-1 is listed as a pseudogene. The CDR3 is made up of 19 amino acids. CDR3 coding DNA: TGTGCCAGCAGCAAAGCGCCAAGTTTGGCATCGGGGAAGAATTCACCCCTCCACTTT. It specifies CASSKAPSLASGKNSPLHF.